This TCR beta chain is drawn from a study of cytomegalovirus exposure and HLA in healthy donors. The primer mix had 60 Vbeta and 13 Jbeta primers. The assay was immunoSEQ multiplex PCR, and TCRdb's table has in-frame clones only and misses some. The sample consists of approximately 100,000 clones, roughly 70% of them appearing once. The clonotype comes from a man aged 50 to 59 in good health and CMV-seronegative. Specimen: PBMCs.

CDR3 sequence: CASSDRTTATQETQYF. The CDR3 DNA sequence: TGTGCCAGCAGTGACAGGACGACAGCTACTCAAGAGACCCAGTACTTC. The rearrangement joins TRBV25-1 to TRBJ2-5, with a tentative D call TRBD1 (5 bases). This CDR3 has 16 residues. CDR1 is MGHDK and CDR2 is SYGVNS in the germline V gene. V gave up 3 bases and J gave up 2 bases, with 16 bases separating them.